Here is one T cell receptor (beta chain) with its context. This entry belongs to a study of blood T cell repertoires in COVID-19. Using immunoSEQ multiplex PCR, the repertoire was profiled, and TCRdb retains in-frame clones only, with some absent. The sample contains about 370,000 clones, roughly nine tenths of which appear only once. This CDR3 has 14 residues. Trimming cost V 3 bases and J 6 bases, with 14 bases left between them. CDR1 MDHEN and CDR2 SYDVKM come from the germline V gene. Adults between roughly 18 and 89 years of age took part from 20 to 25 US areas. The sample taken for sequencing was PBMCs or T cells enriched from blood (not recorded which). The V gene is TRBV28, the J gene TRBJ1-1; perhaps TRBD1 as D (5 bases). This receptor was identified in a man aged 18 to 35 who had recovered from COVID-19. The CDR3 DNA sequence: TGTGCCAGCAGTTTTACAGGACCCCTTCCTGAAGCTTTCTTT. Its translation is CASSFTGPLPEAFF.